These 15 T cell receptor beta chains were sequenced from one sample in a study of response to subunit inactivated influenza vaccine. Each CDR3 protein gets one entry after TCRdb re-called the RT-PCR reads with MiXCR. This sample has 560,000 or so distinct CDR3 sequences, with roughly 8.2% found just once. Sequenced here: PBMCs from blood, sampled 23 months after vaccination. All receptors derive from a man between 50 and 69 years old who received an inactivated influenza vaccine.

This clonotype was counted a few times. This CDR3 is CSARVRAEAFF. Here the CDR3 DNA reads TGCAGTGCTAGAGTCAGAGCTGAAGCTTTCTTT. V usage is TRBV20-1 and J usage is TRBJ1-1; D gene ambiguous. The CDR3 consists of 11 residues. Germline loops: CDR1 DFQATT, CDR2 SNEGSKA (reference sequence). The germline V and J ends were trimmed by 1 base and 6 bases, with 6 bases remaining between them.

This clonotype was counted only a few times. The chain couples TRBV6-2 or TRBV6-3 to TRBJ2-7, with 10 nucleotides matching TRBD1. This CDR3 comprises 19 residues. Trimming removed 2 bases from V and 1 base from J; junction bases left unmatched: 14. Germline loops: CDR1 MNHEY, CDR2 SVGEGT. Here the CDR3 DNA reads TGTGCCAGCAGTTACCGGTTCGCCCGCGGGACAGGGGCTTCCTACGAGCAGTACTTC. Its translation is CASSYRFARGTGASYEQYF.

This chain joins TRBV3-1 and TRBJ2-3, with a possible D match to TRBD2 (6 bases). The CDR3 has 19 residues. The germline V gene has CDR1 LGHDT and CDR2 YNNKEL (reference sequence). V lost 0 bases and J 2 bases, leaving 21 bases between the germline ends. For the CDR3, the DNA is TGTGCCAGCAGCCAAGATTCAAACGGGAGAGCCTTCGTCACAGATACGCAGTATTTT. Translation: CASSQDSNGRAFVTDTQYF.

This clonotype turned up a few times. The chain carries TRBV24-1 and TRBJ2-3, with 11 bases matching TRBD2. This CDR3 has 16 amino acids. With 4 bases clipped from V and 2 bases from J, the junction kept 4 bases outside the gene matches. The germline V gene has CDR1 KGHDR and CDR2 SFDVKD. CDR3 in amino acids: CATSDPLAGDTDTQYF. The CDR3 DNA reads TGTGCCACCAGTGACCCACTAGCGGGGGACACAGATACGCAGTATTTT.

The chain carries TRBV10-3 and TRBJ1-2; 11 nucleotides align to TRBD1. The CDR3 runs to 15 residues. V shed 0 bases, J shed 8 bases, and the junction held 5 bases outside the gene matches. Per the germline V gene, CDR1 is ENHRY and CDR2 is SYGVKD. Here the CDR3 reads CAISESWDRGSGYTF. DNA of the CDR3: TGTGCCATCAGTGAGTCGTGGGACAGGGGGAGCGGCTACACCTTC.

This clonotype was observed a handful of times. This chain joins TRBV4-3 and TRBJ1-2; D remains ambiguous. The germline V and J ends were trimmed by 4 bases and 3 bases, with 15 bases remaining between them. The CDR3 spans 15 residues. Germline CDR1 reads LGHNA; CDR2 reads YSLEER. CDR3 bases: TGCGCCAGCAGCCTGGCAGTTATAGACCACTATGGCTACACCTTC. Its protein is CASSLAVIDHYGYTF.

The chain joins TRBV30 to TRBJ1-5; no definite D call. The V gene's germline CDR1 is GTSNPN and CDR2 SVGIG (reference sequence). The CDR3 spans 13 residues. V dropped 0 bases and J dropped 4 bases, with 7 bases sitting between them. CDR3 in DNA: TGTGCCTGGAGTGTGGGCGGGAATCAGCCCCAGCATTTT. It specifies CAWSVGGNQPQHF.

This chain links TRBV3-1 with TRBJ1-2; possible D gene TRBD1, 5 bases. This CDR3 contains 11 residues. The germline V gene encodes CDR1 LGHDT and CDR2 YNNKEL (reference sequence). Between the trimmed V and J ends, which lost 5 bases and 5 bases, there was a span of 6 bases. The CDR3 sequence: CASSRQYGYTF. Here the CDR3 DNA reads TGTGCCAGCAGCAGACAGTATGGCTACACCTTC.

This clonotype was counted only a few times. V is TRBV6-1 and J is TRBJ1-3; D is ambiguous. The CDR3 covers 16 residues. Trimming took off 3 bases at V and 0 bases at J, with 12 bases between the two ends. The germline V gene has CDR1 MNHNS and CDR2 SASEGT. CDR3 amino acids: CASSEWQANSGNTIYF. The CDR3 DNA sequence: TGTGCCAGCAGTGAGTGGCAGGCGAACTCTGGAAACACCATATATTTT.

This clonotype has ten or more counts. The chain has TRBV6-5 and TRBJ1-2, with 7 bases that match TRBD1. The germline gives CDR1 MNHEY, CDR2 SVGAGI. V lost 4 bases, J lost 2 bases, and 10 bases stayed unmatched. This CDR3 is 16 amino acids long. The CDR3 DNA follows: TGTGCCAGCAGTTCCCTCAGGGGGACAAGAAACTATGGCTACACCTTC. This translates into CASSSLRGTRNYGYTF.

V gene TRBV6-4 combines with J gene TRBJ2-6; D not resolved. Trimming stripped 3 bases from V and 3 bases from J, with 6 bases between. Germline CDR1 is MRHNA and CDR2 is SNTAGT. This CDR3 spans 14 amino acids. CDR3 sequence: CASSELGGANVLTF. The CDR3 DNA sequence: TGTGCCAGCAGTGAACTGGGTGGGGCCAACGTCCTGACTTTC.

A few counts support this clonotype. This chain links TRBV4-3 with TRBJ1-3, with TRBD1 matching 10 bases. V was pared by 0 bases and J by 3 bases, with 2 bases of the junction left unmatched. The germline V gene has CDR1 LGHNA and CDR2 YSLEER. The CDR3 covers 16 residues. The CDR3 DNA sequence: TGCGCCAGCAGCCAAGACGGACAGGGGGTTGGAAACACCATATATTTT. It encodes CASSQDGQGVGNTIYF.

This clonotype was recorded a few times. This chain connects TRBV11-2 to TRBJ2-3, with TRBD2 identical over 7 bases. The germline V gene has CDR1 SGHAT and CDR2 FQNNGV. The CDR3 runs 16 residues. V lost 2 bases to trimming and J lost 2 bases; unmatched junction nucleotides: 7. The CDR3 DNA reads as TGTGCCAGCAGCTTAAACCCCGGGACTAACACAGATACGCAGTATTTT. This translates into CASSLNPGTNTDTQYF.

This clonotype was seen a few times. J is TRBJ1-1 and V is TRBV20-1; tentatively, D is TRBD1 (5 bases). V lost 6 bases to trimming and J lost 5 bases, with 16 bases between them. This CDR3 region has 13 residues. Per germline, CDR1 DFQATT and CDR2 SNEGSKA (reference sequence). The CDR3 DNA sequence: TGCAGTGCCAGTGCGAGGGGTCTAACTGAAGCTTTCTTT. Amino acids: CSASARGLTEAFF.

CDR3 loop: CASSSQGQNSPLHF. The CDR3 nucleotides are TGTGCCAGCAGTTCGCAGGGACAAAATTCACCCCTCCACTTT. The V and J genes are TRBV12-3 or TRBV12-4 and TRBJ1-6; perhaps TRBD1 as D (6 bases). This CDR3 has 14 amino acids. Trimming removed 4 bases at V and 7 bases at J, with 11 bases between.